This is a list of T cell receptor beta chains from one sample in a study of cytomegalovirus exposure and HLA in healthy donors. Profiling relied on immunoSEQ multiplex PCR, and the TCRdb table lists in-frame clones only, not all of them. Of about 140,000 clones in the sample, 75% to 80% were seen once. The sample was PBMCs. The receptor set was obtained from a female donor in good health and CMV-seronegative. The CDR3 runs from the conserved cysteine through the conserved F or W. The order of the fields is CDR3 DNA, CDR3 protein, D gene, J gene, V gene, clone size. A D gene is named only where the DNA matches it firmly. Clone size is stated in some rows and not others, as once, few, many or a class when expanded.

CDR3nt: TGCGCCAGCAGCTCAGGCCCGGGACTCCGGGGCGTCCTCTACGAGCAGTACTTC
CDR3aa: CASSSGPGLRGVLYEQYF
d_gene: NA
j_gene: TRBJ2-7
v_gene: TRBV5-1
abundance: NA

CDR3nt: TGTGCCAGCAGCTTTTTGAGTGATACAACTAATGAAAAACTGTTTTTT
CDR3aa: CASSFLSDTTNEKLFF
d_gene: NA
j_gene: TRBJ1-4
v_gene: TRBV5-5
abundance: NA

CDR3nt: TGTGCCAGCAGCTGGGGACAGAACACTGAAGCTTTCTTT
CDR3aa: CASSWGQNTEAFF
d_gene: NA
j_gene: TRBJ1-1
v_gene: TRBV5-6
abundance: NA

CDR3nt: TGTGCCAGCAGTGCGCGGACAGGGGGTTTGGGCACTGAAGCTTTCTTT
CDR3aa: CASSARTGGLGTEAFF
d_gene: TRBD1
j_gene: TRBJ1-1
v_gene: TRBV6-1
abundance: NA

CDR3nt: TGTGCCACCCGGTCCCTGGGGCACGAGCAGTACTTC
CDR3aa: CATRSLGHEQYF
d_gene: NA
j_gene: TRBJ2-7
v_gene: TRBV28
abundance: NA

CDR3nt: TGTGCCAGCAGCGGCGACAGGGCTCGAGGGGTCACCGGGGAGCTGTTTTTT
CDR3aa: CASSGDRARGVTGELFF
d_gene: TRBD1
j_gene: TRBJ2-2
v_gene: TRBV13
abundance: NA

CDR3nt: TGTGCCAGCAGTCTGTCCGGGACAGGGGGCCTCAAGTATAGCAATCAGCCCCAGCATTTT
CDR3aa: CASSLSGTGGLKYSNQPQHF
d_gene: TRBD1
j_gene: TRBJ1-5
v_gene: TRBV28
abundance: NA

CDR3nt: TGTGCCAGCAGCCAAGATCTCCCGGGACAGGTACACTACGAGCAGTACTTC
CDR3aa: CASSQDLPGQVHYEQYF
d_gene: TRBD1
j_gene: TRBJ2-7
v_gene: TRBV4-2
abundance: NA

CDR3nt: TGCGCCAGCAGCTTGGATGGCGGGAACTATGGCTACACCTTC
CDR3aa: CASSLDGGNYGYTF
d_gene: NA
j_gene: TRBJ1-2
v_gene: TRBV5-1
abundance: NA

CDR3nt: TGTGCCAGCAGTTGGGGCACTAGCGGGAGTAGGAATGAGCAGTTCTTC
CDR3aa: CASSWGTSGSRNEQFF
d_gene: TRBD2
j_gene: TRBJ2-1
v_gene: TRBV6-5
abundance: NA

CDR3nt: TGTGCCAGCAGTTCTCCCCAGGGGGTGAATCAGCCCCAGCATTTT
CDR3aa: CASSSPQGVNQPQHF
d_gene: TRBD1
j_gene: TRBJ1-5
v_gene: TRBV28
abundance: NA

CDR3nt: TGTGCCACCAGCAGCCCTCTCTGGGACAGGGGGCGGTCTGAAGCTTTCTTT
CDR3aa: CATSSPLWDRGRSEAFF
d_gene: TRBD1
j_gene: TRBJ1-1
v_gene: TRBV15
abundance: few

CDR3nt: TGTGCCAGCAGTCAATCGGGTGGGGGGATTGTGGGCTACACCTTC
CDR3aa: CASSQSGGGIVGYTF
d_gene: NA
j_gene: TRBJ1-2
v_gene: TRBV6-5
abundance: NA

CDR3nt: TGTGCCAGCAGTTACCCTGGACAGGTCGGTGGCTACACCTTC
CDR3aa: CASSYPGQVGGYTF
d_gene: TRBD1
j_gene: TRBJ1-2
v_gene: TRBV6-5
abundance: NA

CDR3nt: TGTGCCAGCAGTTCTCGACAGGGGTATAGCAATCAGCCCCAGCATTTT
CDR3aa: CASSSRQGYSNQPQHF
d_gene: TRBD1
j_gene: TRBJ1-5
v_gene: TRBV6-5
abundance: NA

CDR3nt: TGTGCCAGCAGTTGGGACAGCCAGAACACTGAAGCTTTCTTT
CDR3aa: CASSWDSQNTEAFF
d_gene: TRBD1
j_gene: TRBJ1-1
v_gene: TRBV6-1
abundance: NA

CDR3nt: TGTGCCAGCAGTTTAACGGGGGGGGGAGAGCAGTACTTC
CDR3aa: CASSLTGGGEQYF
d_gene: TRBD2
j_gene: TRBJ2-7
v_gene: TRBV27
abundance: NA

CDR3nt: TGCGCCAGCAGCTTGGGCAGCCAAGAGACCCAGTACTTC
CDR3aa: CASSLGSQETQYF
d_gene: NA
j_gene: TRBJ2-5
v_gene: TRBV5-1
abundance: NA

CDR3nt: TGCGCCAGCATCCACTACGAGCAGTACTTC
CDR3aa: CASIHYEQYF
d_gene: NA
j_gene: TRBJ2-7
v_gene: TRBV5-1
abundance: NA

CDR3nt: TGTGCCAGCAGCCAGTACAGGGCGGGAGATGAAAAACTGTTTTTT
CDR3aa: CASSQYRAGDEKLFF
d_gene: NA
j_gene: TRBJ1-4
v_gene: TRBV7-9
abundance: NA

CDR3nt: TGCGCCAGCAGCCAAGTTGGACGGACAGGGTCCTACGAGCAGTACTTC
CDR3aa: CASSQVGRTGSYEQYF
d_gene: TRBD1
j_gene: TRBJ2-7
v_gene: TRBV4-1
abundance: few

CDR3nt: TGTGCCAGCAGCCAAGCCTTGCGGGGGGATGGTGAAGCTTTCTTT
CDR3aa: CASSQALRGDGEAFF
d_gene: NA
j_gene: TRBJ1-1
v_gene: TRBV14
abundance: NA

CDR3nt: TGTGCCAGCAAAACAGGATCCAGGGGTTACACCTTC
CDR3aa: CASKTGSRGYTF
d_gene: NA
j_gene: TRBJ1-2
v_gene: TRBV9
abundance: NA

CDR3nt: TGCGCCAGCAGCCAAGAAGGGACAGGCACAGATACGCAGTATTTT
CDR3aa: CASSQEGTGTDTQYF
d_gene: TRBD1
j_gene: TRBJ2-3
v_gene: TRBV4-1
abundance: NA

CDR3nt: TGTGCCAGCAGCTTAATATCCACCGGGGAGCTGTTTTTT
CDR3aa: CASSLISTGELFF
d_gene: NA
j_gene: TRBJ2-2
v_gene: TRBV7-3
abundance: NA

CDR3nt: TGTGCCAGCAGCGGATTACTGACAGGGGTGGATGAGCAGTTCTTC
CDR3aa: CASSGLLTGVDEQFF
d_gene: TRBD1
j_gene: TRBJ2-1
v_gene: TRBV6-4
abundance: NA

CDR3nt: TGTGCCAGCAGCTTAGATGGAGGTTCCCAGCCCCAGCATTTT
CDR3aa: CASSLDGGSQPQHF
d_gene: NA
j_gene: TRBJ1-5
v_gene: TRBV11-2
abundance: NA

CDR3nt: TGTGCCAGCAGTGAAGCGACTGCTCGCACAGATACGCAGTATTTT
CDR3aa: CASSEATARTDTQYF
d_gene: NA
j_gene: TRBJ2-3
v_gene: TRBV2
abundance: NA

CDR3nt: TGTGCCAGCAGTGTGGACAGGGTAATGAACACTGAAGCTTTCTTT
CDR3aa: CASSVDRVMNTEAFF
d_gene: TRBD1
j_gene: TRBJ1-1
v_gene: TRBV2
abundance: NA

CDR3nt: TGTGCCAGCAGACCCCAGGAGGCTACTGGCTCGCCCCAGCATTTT
CDR3aa: CASRPQEATGSPQHF
d_gene: NA
j_gene: TRBJ1-5
v_gene: TRBV2
abundance: NA

CDR3nt: TGTGCCAGCTCACCACCGGGCCTTGGCCTCACCTCTGGAAACACCATATATTTT
CDR3aa: CASSPPGLGLTSGNTIYF
d_gene: NA
j_gene: TRBJ1-3
v_gene: TRBV18
abundance: NA

CDR3nt: TGTGCCAGCAGTGAATCGGGGGGGCCCTACTACGAGCAGTACTTC
CDR3aa: CASSESGGPYYEQYF
d_gene: TRBD2
j_gene: TRBJ2-7
v_gene: TRBV6-1
abundance: NA

CDR3nt: TGTGCCAGCATCTTATTCGACAGGGTGAAAGGCTACACCTTC
CDR3aa: CASILFDRVKGYTF
d_gene: TRBD1
j_gene: TRBJ1-2
v_gene: TRBV7-9
abundance: once

CDR3nt: TGTGCCACCAGCAGAGACAGGGGGGTTAATGAAAAACTGTTTTTT
CDR3aa: CATSRDRGVNEKLFF
d_gene: TRBD1
j_gene: TRBJ1-4
v_gene: TRBV15
abundance: NA

CDR3nt: TGCGCCAGCAGCCACCCGGGACAGGGGGCTACTGAGCAGTTCTTC
CDR3aa: CASSHPGQGATEQFF
d_gene: TRBD1
j_gene: TRBJ2-1
v_gene: TRBV4-1
abundance: few

CDR3nt: TGTGCCAGCAGCTTACAGGGACTAGCAGACACTCCCACCGGGGAGCTGTTTTTT
CDR3aa: CASSLQGLADTPTGELFF
d_gene: TRBD2
j_gene: TRBJ2-2
v_gene: TRBV7-8
abundance: NA

CDR3nt: TGTGCCAGCAGCGACGGGGGGGGTCGGGCTTTCTTT
CDR3aa: CASSDGGGRAFF
d_gene: NA
j_gene: TRBJ1-1
v_gene: TRBV9
abundance: NA

CDR3nt: TGTGCCAGCCGGGAGAGTAGAGGCGAGCAGTACTTC
CDR3aa: CASRESRGEQYF
d_gene: NA
j_gene: TRBJ2-7
v_gene: TRBV27
abundance: NA

CDR3nt: TGCGCCAGCAGCTGGGGACAGGGCGGGACTGAAGCTTTCTTT
CDR3aa: CASSWGQGGTEAFF
d_gene: TRBD1
j_gene: TRBJ1-1
v_gene: TRBV5-1
abundance: few

CDR3nt: TGTTCCAGCAGCCAGACAGGGGTTCTCCGGGAGCAGTACTTC
CDR3aa: CSSSQTGVLREQYF
d_gene: TRBD1
j_gene: TRBJ2-7
v_gene: TRBV7-9
abundance: NA

CDR3nt: TGTGCCAGCAGACCTCCGGGACAGGGGCATCCGCACACTGAAGCTTTCTTT
CDR3aa: CASRPPGQGHPHTEAFF
d_gene: TRBD1
j_gene: TRBJ1-1
v_gene: TRBV7-9
abundance: NA

CDR3nt: TGTGCCAGCAGTTTTTACAATCAGCCCCAGCATTTT
CDR3aa: CASSFYNQPQHF
d_gene: NA
j_gene: TRBJ1-5
v_gene: TRBV27
abundance: NA

CDR3nt: TGTGCCAGCAGCTTGGAGCGAAACACTGAAGCTTTCTTT
CDR3aa: CASSLERNTEAFF
d_gene: NA
j_gene: TRBJ1-1
v_gene: TRBV5-4
abundance: NA

CDR3nt: TGCGCCAGCAGCTTGGTCGGGGAGAGAACCTATAATTCACCCCTCCACTTT
CDR3aa: CASSLVGERTYNSPLHF
d_gene: NA
j_gene: TRBJ1-6
v_gene: TRBV5-1
abundance: NA